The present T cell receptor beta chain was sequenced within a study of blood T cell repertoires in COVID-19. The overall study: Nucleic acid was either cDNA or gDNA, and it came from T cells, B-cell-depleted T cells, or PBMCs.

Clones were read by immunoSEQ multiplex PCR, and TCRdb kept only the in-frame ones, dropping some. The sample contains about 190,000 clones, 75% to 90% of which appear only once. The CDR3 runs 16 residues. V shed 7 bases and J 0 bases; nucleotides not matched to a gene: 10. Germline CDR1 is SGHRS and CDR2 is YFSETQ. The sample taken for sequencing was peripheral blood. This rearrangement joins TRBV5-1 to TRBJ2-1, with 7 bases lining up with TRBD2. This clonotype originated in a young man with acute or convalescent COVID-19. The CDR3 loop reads CASGTGGLSSYNEQFF. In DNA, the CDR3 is TGCGCCAGCGGAACGGGAGGACTCAGCTCCTACAATGAGCAGTTCTTC.